This T cell receptor (beta chain) was sequenced for a study of control samples from healthy donors and cancer patients (dated by TCRdb to about 2020). The library was made by the immunoSEQ multiplex PCR assay. The immuneACCESS repertoire file appears here via TCRdb, limited to in-frame rearrangements. These files lack a portion of the clones; in checked studies, under half of the deficit traces to unresolved V genes, and the cause of the others is not known. The sample table contains approximately 150,000 clones; only one count was recorded for 94% of them. The top ten hold over 10% of the sample. The germline V end is reduced by 8 bases and the J end by 4 bases; junction bases left unmatched: 6. Reading from cysteine to phenylalanine, the CDR3 counts 13 amino acids. Just the 39-base CDR3 DNA is kept, in frame starting at base 1. The germline V gene provides CDR1 MGHDK and CDR2 SYGVNS. Of note for this clone: What this receptor recognizes is not known. Per-nucleotide qualities are absent, and no much larger clonotype sits a single base away.

Material for sequencing was blood. The receptor was derived from a man aged 35 to 55 in good health. The chain links TRBV25-1 with TRBJ2-7; 9 bases in between match TRBD1. CDR3 loop: CASSGQGGYEQYF. The bases read TGTGCCAGCTCGGGACAGGGAGGATACGAGCAGTACTTC.